The following is a T cell receptor (beta chain) sequence with its context. The data were produced by immunoSEQ multiplex PCR, yet TCRdb's version contains in-frame clones alone and is incomplete. The sample yields 200,000 to 250,000 clones, approximately 85% seen once. The entry originates in a study of blood T cell repertoires in COVID-19. The material sequenced was peripheral blood. This sequence was found in a middle-aged man with COVID-19, enrolled during active disease.

The CDR3 bases are TGCAGTGCTAGTTCTACACTAAAGGCCTACGAGCAGTACTTC. This sequence encodes CSASSTLKAYEQYF. V and J are TRBV20-1 and TRBJ2-7; no clear D. In germline, CDR1 is DFQATT, CDR2 SNEGSKA (reference sequence). Trimming pared 3 bases from V and 2 bases from J, leaving 14 bases between. The CDR3 has 14 residues.